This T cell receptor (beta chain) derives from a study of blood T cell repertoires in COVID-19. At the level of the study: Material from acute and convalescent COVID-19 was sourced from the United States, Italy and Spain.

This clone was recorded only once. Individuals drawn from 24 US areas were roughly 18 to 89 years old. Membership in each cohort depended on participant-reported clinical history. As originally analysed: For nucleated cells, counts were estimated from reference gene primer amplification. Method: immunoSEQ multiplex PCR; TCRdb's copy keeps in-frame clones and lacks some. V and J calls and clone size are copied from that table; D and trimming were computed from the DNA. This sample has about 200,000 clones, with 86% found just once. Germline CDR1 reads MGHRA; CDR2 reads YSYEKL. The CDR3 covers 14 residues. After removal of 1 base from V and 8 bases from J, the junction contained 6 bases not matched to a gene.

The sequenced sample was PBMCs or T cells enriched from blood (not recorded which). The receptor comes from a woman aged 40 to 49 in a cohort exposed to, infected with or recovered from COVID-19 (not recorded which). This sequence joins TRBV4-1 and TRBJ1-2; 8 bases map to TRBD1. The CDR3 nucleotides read TGCGCCAGCAGCCAAGCGACAGGGGTGGGCGGCTACACCTTC. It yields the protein CASSQATGVGGYTF.